This T cell receptor beta chain was found in a study of pediatric ulcerative colitis. Assay: immunoSEQ multiplex PCR; the TCRdb copy retains only in-frame clones and omits some. The profile shows 10,000 to 15,000 clones, roughly 80% of them singletons. The CDR3 spans 16 residues. The germline V and J ends were trimmed by 6 bases and 1 base, with 16 bases remaining between them. Looked up from germline, CDR1 is LNHDA and CDR2 is SQIVND (reference sequence). During colonoscopy, one to two rectal pinch biopsies were collected. This clone turned up a few times. V usage is TRBV19 and J usage is TRBJ1-5; D is perhaps TRBD1 (5 bases). The source material was gut tissue. This clonotype was sampled from a boy aged 5-17 years who was a control in a study of pediatric ulcerative colitis. CDR3 nucleotide sequence: TGTGCCAGTAGGAACGTCGGCCAGGGCAGCAATCAGCCCCAGCATTTT. It encodes CASRNVGQGSNQPQHF.